This T cell receptor (beta chain) emerged from a study of shared clonotypes between healthy human individuals. Assay: immunoSEQ multiplex PCR; the TCRdb copy retains only in-frame clones and omits some. The repertoire has 2.5 million or so clones, 85% to 95% of them found once; the top ten carry under 0.15%. Study findings and constraints: Specimens sampled were limited to blood, with tissue repertoires likely differing.

CDR1 is SGHKS, CDR2 YYEKEE, per germline (reference sequence). The CDR3 runs 16 residues. V dropped 0 bases and J dropped 1; count of bases not matched to a gene: 7. This clone appeared a few times. What it binds is not known. Material for sequencing was naive CD4+ T cells sorted from blood. Regarding subset: CD45RA+ positively selected. The V gene is TRBV5-5, the J gene TRBJ2-7; 7 bases agree with TRBD1. The source of this sequence is a man aged 18 to 30 in good health. CDR3 DNA sequence: TGTGCCAGCAGCTTGGGGGGGACAGCCCAATCCTACGAGCAGTACTTC. Its translation: CASSLGGTAQSYEQYF.